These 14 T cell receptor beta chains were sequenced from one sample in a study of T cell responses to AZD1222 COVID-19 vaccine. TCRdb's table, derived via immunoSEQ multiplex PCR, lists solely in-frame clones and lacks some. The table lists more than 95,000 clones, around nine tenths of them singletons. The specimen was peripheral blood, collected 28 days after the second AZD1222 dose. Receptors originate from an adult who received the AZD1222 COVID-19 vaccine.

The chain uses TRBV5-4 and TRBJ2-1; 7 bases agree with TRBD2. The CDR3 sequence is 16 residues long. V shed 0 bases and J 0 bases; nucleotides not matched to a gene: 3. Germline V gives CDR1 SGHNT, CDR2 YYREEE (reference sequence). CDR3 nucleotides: TGTGCCAGCAGCTTGGGAGGCGGGGGCTCCTACAATGAGCAGTTCTTC. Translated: CASSLGGGGSYNEQFF.

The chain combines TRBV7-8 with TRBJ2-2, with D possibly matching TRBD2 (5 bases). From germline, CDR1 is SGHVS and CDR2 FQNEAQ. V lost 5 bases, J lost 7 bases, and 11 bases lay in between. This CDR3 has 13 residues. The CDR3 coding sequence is TGTGCCAGCAGCCTACGGCGGGTCGGGGAGCTGTTTTTT. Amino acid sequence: CASSLRRVGELFF. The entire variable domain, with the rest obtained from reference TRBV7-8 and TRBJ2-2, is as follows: GAGVSQSPRYKVAKRGQDVALRCDPISGHVSLFWYQQALGQGPEFLTYFQNEAQLDKSGLPSDRFFAERPEGSVSTLKIQRTQQEDSAVYLCASSLRRVGELFFGEGSRLTVL.

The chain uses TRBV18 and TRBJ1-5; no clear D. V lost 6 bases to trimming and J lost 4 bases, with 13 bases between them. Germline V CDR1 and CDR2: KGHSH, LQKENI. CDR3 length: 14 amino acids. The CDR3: CASSRERQNQPQHF. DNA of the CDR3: TGTGCCAGCTCCCGGGAACGACAAAATCAGCCCCAGCATTTT.

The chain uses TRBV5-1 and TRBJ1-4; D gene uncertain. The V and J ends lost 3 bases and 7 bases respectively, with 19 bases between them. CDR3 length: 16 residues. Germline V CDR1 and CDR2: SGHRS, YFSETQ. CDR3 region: CASSSEGGGVGEKLFF. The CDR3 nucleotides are TGCGCCAGCAGCTCAGAGGGAGGAGGTGTGGGTGAAAAACTGTTTTTT.

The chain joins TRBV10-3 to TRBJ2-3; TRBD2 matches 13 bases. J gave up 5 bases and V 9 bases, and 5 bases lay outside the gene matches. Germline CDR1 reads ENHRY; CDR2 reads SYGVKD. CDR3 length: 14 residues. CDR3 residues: CAIRLAGGLDTQYF. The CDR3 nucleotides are TGTGCCATTAGACTAGCGGGGGGACTAGATACGCAGTATTTT.

The CDR3 DNA sequence: TGTGCCAGCTCTCCCGGGACAGGGGCCTTGAACACTGAAGCTTTCTTT. Translating gives CASSPGTGALNTEAFF. V is TRBV18 and J is TRBJ1-1, with 10 bases matching TRBD1. With 6 bases clipped from V and 0 bases from J, the junction kept 7 bases outside the gene matches. This CDR3 comprises 16 residues. Germline-derived CDR1 and CDR2 are KGHSH and LQKENI.

CDR3 DNA: TGTGCCAGCAGTTACAACAGCTTGGGAGGCTACACCTTC. Translated, it gives CASSYNSLGGYTF. The chain is built from TRBV6-2 or TRBV6-3 and TRBJ1-2, with D hard to call. This CDR3 comprises 13 residues. Trimming stripped 2 bases from V and 8 bases from J, with 12 bases between. Germline V gene lookup returns CDR1 MNHEY and CDR2 SVGEGT.

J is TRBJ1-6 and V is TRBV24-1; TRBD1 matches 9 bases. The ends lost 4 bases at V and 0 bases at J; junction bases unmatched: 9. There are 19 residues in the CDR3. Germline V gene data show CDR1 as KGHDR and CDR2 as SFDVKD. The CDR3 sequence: CATSDDRGTGSSYNSPLHF. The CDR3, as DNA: TGTGCCACCAGTGACGACCGTGGGACAGGGAGCTCCTATAATTCACCCCTCCACTTT.

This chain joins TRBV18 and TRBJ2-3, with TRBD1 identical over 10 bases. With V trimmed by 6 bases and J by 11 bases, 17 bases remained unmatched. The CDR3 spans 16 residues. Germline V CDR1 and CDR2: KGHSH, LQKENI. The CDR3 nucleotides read TGTGCCAGCTCTCTCCCCGGGACAGGGGCCTCTCGTAGGCAGTATTTT. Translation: CASSLPGTGASRRQYF.

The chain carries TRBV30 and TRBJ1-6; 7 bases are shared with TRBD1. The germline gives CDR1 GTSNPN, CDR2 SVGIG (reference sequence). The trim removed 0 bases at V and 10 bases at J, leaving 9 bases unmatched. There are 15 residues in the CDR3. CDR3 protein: CAWSVEQGHRSPLHF. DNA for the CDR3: TGTGCCTGGAGTGTAGAACAGGGGCATCGGTCACCCCTCCACTTT.

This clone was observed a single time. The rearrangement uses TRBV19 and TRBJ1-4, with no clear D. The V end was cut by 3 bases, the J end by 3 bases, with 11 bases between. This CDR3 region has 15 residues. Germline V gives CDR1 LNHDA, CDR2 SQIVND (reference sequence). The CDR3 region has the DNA TGTGCCAGTAGTATCGGGTCATCTCCTAATGAAAAACTGTTTTTT. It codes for CASSIGSSPNEKLFF.

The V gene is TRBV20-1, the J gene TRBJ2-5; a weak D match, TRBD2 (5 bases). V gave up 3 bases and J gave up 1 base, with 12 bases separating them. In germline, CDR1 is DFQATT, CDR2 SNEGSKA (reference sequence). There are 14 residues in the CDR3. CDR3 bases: TGCAGTGCTAGTGAGGGAGCCCGCCAAGAGACCCAGTACTTC. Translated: CSASEGARQETQYF.

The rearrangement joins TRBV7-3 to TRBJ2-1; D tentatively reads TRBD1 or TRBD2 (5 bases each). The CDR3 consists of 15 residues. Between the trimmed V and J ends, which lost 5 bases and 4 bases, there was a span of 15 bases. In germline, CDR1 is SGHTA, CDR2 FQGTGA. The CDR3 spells CASSPEGPAYNEQFF. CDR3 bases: TGTGCCAGCAGCCCCGAGGGGCCTGCTTACAATGAGCAGTTCTTC.

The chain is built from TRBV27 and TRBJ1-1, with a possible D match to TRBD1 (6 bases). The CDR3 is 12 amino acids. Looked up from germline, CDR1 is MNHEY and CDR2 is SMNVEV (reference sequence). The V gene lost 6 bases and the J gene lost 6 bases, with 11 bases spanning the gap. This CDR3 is CASRTGLAEAFF. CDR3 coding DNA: TGTGCCAGCAGAACAGGGTTGGCTGAAGCTTTCTTT.